This T cell receptor beta chain was identified during a study of T-cell memory formation after mild COVID-19. TCRdb fed the 5' RACE reads into MiXCR, producing one record per CDR3 protein. The sample has 120,000 to 150,000 distinct CDR3 sequences, about 6.1% seen once; the top ten hold just over 2%. Germline trimming cut 6 bases from V and 0 bases from J; bases unmatched to any gene: 5. Germline V gives CDR1 MNHEY, CDR2 SVGAGI. This CDR3 comprises 16 residues. Notes on the study in general: The main location of contracting CD4+ clones was CM and EM, and that of contracting CD8+ clones was EMRA.

This clonotype was seen many times. Its antigen is not identified. The rearrangement links TRBV6-5 to TRBJ2-3; 11 nucleotides match TRBD2. This clonotype was obtained from an adult woman who had mild COVID-19 (a few samples of this study predate the infection). Cell type and time point are not known. Source material: PBMCs or a T cell subset sorted from them (not recorded which). This CDR3 is CASSRWTSGSTDTQYF. The DNA of the CDR3 is TGTGCCAGCAGCCGCTGGACTAGCGGGAGCACAGATACGCAGTATTTT.